A selection of T cell receptor beta chains follows, all from one sample in a study of shared clonotypes between healthy human individuals. Measured with immunoSEQ multiplex PCR; TCRdb has only the in-frame clones, and not every one. The sample carries over 800,000 clones, around 92% recorded once. The specimen was naive CD8+ T cells sorted from blood. These receptors were taken from a man aged 25-40 years in good health. CDR3s leave out the opening cysteine and the closing phenylalanine or tryptophan. The order of the fields is J gene, V gene, CDR3 protein.

>TRBJ2-3|TRBV13
ASSALAGGPDTQY
>TRBJ2-7|TRBV4-3
ASSLRQTTYEQY
>TRBJ2-6|TRBV7-8
ASSLRENGANVLT
>TRBJ1-5|TRBV7-9
ASSLPGSNQPQH
>TRBJ2-7|TRBV28
ASSLVDYEQY
>TRBJ2-7|TRBV27
ASSRSGSFDEQY
>TRBJ1-5|TRBV27
ASSPQVPSSYSNQPQH
>TRBJ1-4|TRBV10-2
ASRDSATNEKLF
>TRBJ2-7|TRBV13
ASSRRQGASYEQY
>TRBJ2-1|TRBV12-5
ASGLTGTGEDEQF
>TRBJ2-7|TRBV27
ASREGLAGLYEQY
>TRBJ2-1|TRBV29-1
SVVGTSGSSYNEQF
>TRBJ1-1|TRBV7-9
ASRRTENTEAF
>TRBJ2-1|TRBV28
ASSALDRYNEQF
>TRBJ2-5|TRBV7-2
ASSLALETQY
>TRBJ2-7|TRBV19
ASSIGSRGGYEQY
>TRBJ2-3|TRBV5-1
ASSLRGPSTDTQY
>TRBJ1-5|TRBV7-4
ASSPTTGTANQPQH
>TRBJ1-1|TRBV10-3
AISTYEGPNTEAF
>TRBJ2-1|TRBV2
ASSEVGRGLNEQF
>TRBJ2-3|TRBV13
AVPGSGASTDTQY
>TRBJ2-1|TRBV5-6
ASSFGINEQF
>TRBJ2-1|TRBV29-1
SVEEGALARGLYNEQF
>TRBJ2-7|TRBV6-5
ASSPAGQSSYEQY
>TRBJ2-3|TRBV28
ASSPIWGASGPDTQY
>TRBJ1-2|TRBV2
ASSVEINYGYT
>TRBJ2-7|TRBV6-1
ASSEGELETYEQY
>TRBJ2-7|TRBV7-9
ASSSRDLHHEQY
>TRBJ2-7|TRBV7-9
ASSLGQVFNEQY
>TRBJ2-2|TRBV7-8
ASSLVGQTNTGELF
>TRBJ2-5|TRBV7-6
ASSLAEETQY
>TRBJ2-2|TRBV30
AWSVLWGDTGELF
>TRBJ2-7|TRBV7-6
ASSFGGEGEQY
>TRBJ1-4|TRBV30
AWSPQGGGEKLF
>TRBJ2-7|TRBV27
ASSFTDSYEQY
>TRBJ2-7|TRBV10-2
ASSESTLQGTYEQY